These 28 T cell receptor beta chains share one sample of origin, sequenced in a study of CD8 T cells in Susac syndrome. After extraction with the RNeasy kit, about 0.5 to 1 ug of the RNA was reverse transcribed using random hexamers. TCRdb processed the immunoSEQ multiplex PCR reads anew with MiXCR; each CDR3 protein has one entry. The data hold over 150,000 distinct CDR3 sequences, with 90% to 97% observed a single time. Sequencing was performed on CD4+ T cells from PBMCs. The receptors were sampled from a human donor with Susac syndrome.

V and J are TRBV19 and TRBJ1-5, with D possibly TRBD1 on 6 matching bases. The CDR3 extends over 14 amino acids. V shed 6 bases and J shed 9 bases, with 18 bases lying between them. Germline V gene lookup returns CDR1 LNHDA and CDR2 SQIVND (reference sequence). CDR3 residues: CASRPGGGLRPQHF. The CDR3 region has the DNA TGTGCCAGTAGGCCGGGAGGGGGGCTCCGGCCCCAGCATTTT.

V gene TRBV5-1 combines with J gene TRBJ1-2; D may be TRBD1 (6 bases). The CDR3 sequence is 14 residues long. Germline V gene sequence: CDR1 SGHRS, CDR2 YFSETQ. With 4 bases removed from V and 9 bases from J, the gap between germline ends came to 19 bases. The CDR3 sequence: CASSPGRGAASYTF. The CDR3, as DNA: TGCGCCAGCAGCCCTGGCCGGGGGGCCGCTAGCTACACCTTC.

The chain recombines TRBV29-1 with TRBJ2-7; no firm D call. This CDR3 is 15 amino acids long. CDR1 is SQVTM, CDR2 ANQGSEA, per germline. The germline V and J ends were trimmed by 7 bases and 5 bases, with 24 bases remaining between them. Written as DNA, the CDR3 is TGCAGCGCTATGGACGGGCACCACCTTGGGGACGAGCAGTACTTC. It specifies CSAMDGHHLGDEQYF.

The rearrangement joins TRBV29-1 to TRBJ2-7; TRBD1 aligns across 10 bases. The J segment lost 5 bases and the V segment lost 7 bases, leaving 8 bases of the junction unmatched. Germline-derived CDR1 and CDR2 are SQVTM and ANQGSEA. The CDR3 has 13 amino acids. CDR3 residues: CSARQGARNEQYF. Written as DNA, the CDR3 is TGCAGCGCCCGACAGGGGGCGCGGAACGAGCAGTACTTC.

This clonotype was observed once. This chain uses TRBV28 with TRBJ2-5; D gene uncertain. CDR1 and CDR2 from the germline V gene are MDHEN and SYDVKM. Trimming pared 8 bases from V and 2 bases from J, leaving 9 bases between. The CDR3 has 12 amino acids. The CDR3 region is CASFAQQETQYF. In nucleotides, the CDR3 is TGTGCCAGCTTTGCACAGCAAGAGACCCAGTACTTC.

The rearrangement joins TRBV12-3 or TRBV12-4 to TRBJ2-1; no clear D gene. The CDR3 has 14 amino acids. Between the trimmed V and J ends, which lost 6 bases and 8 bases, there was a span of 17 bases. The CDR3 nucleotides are TGTGCCAGCAGCCGAGGTAGCACCTTGGATGAGCAGTTCTTC. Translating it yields CASSRGSTLDEQFF.

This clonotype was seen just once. CDR3 sequence: CASSFSTLNTEAFF. The CDR3, as DNA: TGTGCCAGCAGCTTCAGTACCCTGAACACTGAAGCTTTCTTT. V usage is TRBV6-5 and J usage is TRBJ1-1; D gene uncertain. V shed 6 bases and J shed 0 bases, with 11 bases lying between them. The germline CDR1 and CDR2 sequences are MNHEY and SVGAGI. This CDR3 has 14 amino acids.

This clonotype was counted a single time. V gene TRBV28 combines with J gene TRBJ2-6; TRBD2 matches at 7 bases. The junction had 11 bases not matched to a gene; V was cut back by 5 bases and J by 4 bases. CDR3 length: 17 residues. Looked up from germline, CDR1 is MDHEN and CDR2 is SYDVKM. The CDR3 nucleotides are TGTGCCAGCAGTCCTCAGCAAGGACTAGGGGGGGCCAACGTCCTGACTTTC. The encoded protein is CASSPQQGLGGANVLTF. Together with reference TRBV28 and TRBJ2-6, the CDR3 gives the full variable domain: DVKVTQSSRYLVKRTGEKVFLECVQDMDHENMFWYRQDPGLGLRLIYFSYDVKMKEKGDIPEGYSVSREKKERFSLILESASTNQTSMYLCASSPQQGLGGANVLTFGAGSRLTVL.

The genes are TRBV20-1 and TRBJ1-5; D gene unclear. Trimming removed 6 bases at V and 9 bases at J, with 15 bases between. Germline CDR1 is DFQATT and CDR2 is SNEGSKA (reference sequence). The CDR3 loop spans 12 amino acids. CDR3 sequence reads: CSALVNQRPQHF. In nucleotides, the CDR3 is TGCAGTGCCCTGGTTAATCAGCGGCCCCAGCATTTT.

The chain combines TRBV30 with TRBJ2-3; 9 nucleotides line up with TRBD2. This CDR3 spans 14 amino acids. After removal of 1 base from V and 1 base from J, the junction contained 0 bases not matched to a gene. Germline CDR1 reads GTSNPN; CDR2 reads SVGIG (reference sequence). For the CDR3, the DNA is TGTGCCTGGAGTGCTAGCGGGGGCACAGATACGCAGTATTTT. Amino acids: CAWSASGGTDTQYF.

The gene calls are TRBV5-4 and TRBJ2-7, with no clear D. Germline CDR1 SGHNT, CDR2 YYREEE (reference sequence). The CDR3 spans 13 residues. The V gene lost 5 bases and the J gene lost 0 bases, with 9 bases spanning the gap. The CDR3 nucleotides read TGTGCCAGCAGTTTAGGCGTCTCCTACGAGCAGTACTTC. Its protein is CASSLGVSYEQYF.

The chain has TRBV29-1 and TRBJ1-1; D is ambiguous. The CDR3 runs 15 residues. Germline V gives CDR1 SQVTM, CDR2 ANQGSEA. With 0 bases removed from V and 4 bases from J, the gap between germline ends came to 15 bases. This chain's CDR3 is CSVEDPTGSPTEAFF. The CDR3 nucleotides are TGCAGCGTTGAAGATCCGACGGGGAGCCCCACTGAAGCTTTCTTT.

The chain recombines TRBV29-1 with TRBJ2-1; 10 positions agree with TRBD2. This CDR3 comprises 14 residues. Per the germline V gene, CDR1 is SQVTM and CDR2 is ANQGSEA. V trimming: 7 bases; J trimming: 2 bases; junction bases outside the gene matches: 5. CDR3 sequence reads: CSAKAGGTYNEQFF. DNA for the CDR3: TGCAGCGCTAAAGCGGGAGGGACCTACAATGAGCAGTTCTTC.

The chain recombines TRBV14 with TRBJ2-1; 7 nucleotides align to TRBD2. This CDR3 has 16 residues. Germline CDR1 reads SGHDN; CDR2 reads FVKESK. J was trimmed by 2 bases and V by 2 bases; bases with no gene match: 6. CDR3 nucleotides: TGTGCCAGCAGCCAAAGTGGCGGGAGAGCCTACAATGAGCAGTTCTTC. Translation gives CASSQSGGRAYNEQFF.

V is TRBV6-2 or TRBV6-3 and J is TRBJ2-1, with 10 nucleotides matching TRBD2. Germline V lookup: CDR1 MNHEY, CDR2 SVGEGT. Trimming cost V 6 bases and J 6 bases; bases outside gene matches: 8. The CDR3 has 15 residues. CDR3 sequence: CASRQGLAGVNEQFF. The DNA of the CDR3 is TGTGCCAGCAGGCAGGGGCTAGCGGGAGTCAATGAGCAGTTCTTC.

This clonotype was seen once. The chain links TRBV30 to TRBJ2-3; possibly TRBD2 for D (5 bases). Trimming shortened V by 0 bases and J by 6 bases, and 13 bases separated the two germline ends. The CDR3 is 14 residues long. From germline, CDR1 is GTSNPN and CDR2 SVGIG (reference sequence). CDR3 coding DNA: TGTGCCTGGAGTGTAACGGACTCGGGTGATACGCAGTATTTT. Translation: CAWSVTDSGDTQYF. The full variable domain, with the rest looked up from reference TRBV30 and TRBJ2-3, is SQTIHQWPATLVQPVGSPLSLECTVEGTSNPNLYWYRQAAGRGLQLLFYSVGIGQISSEVPQNLSASRPQDRQFILSSKKLLLSDSGFYLCAWSVTDSGDTQYFGPGTRLTVL.

The CDR3 sequence: CASSSLTGPYEQYF. The CDR3 DNA sequence: TGTGCCAGCAGTTCACTCACAGGGCCCTACGAGCAGTACTTC. The chain links TRBV27 to TRBJ2-7, with D perhaps TRBD1 (6 bases). V was shortened by 4 bases and J by 2 bases, with 12 bases between the two germline ends. The CDR3 loop spans 14 amino acids. Germline V gene data show CDR1 as MNHEY and CDR2 as SMNVEV (reference sequence).

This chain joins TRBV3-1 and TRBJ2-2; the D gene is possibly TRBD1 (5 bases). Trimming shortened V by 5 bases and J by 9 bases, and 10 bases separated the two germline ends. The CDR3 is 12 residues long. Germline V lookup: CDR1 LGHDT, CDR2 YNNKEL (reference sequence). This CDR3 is CASSFQGRELFF. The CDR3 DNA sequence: TGTGCCAGCAGCTTCCAGGGCCGGGAGCTGTTTTTT.

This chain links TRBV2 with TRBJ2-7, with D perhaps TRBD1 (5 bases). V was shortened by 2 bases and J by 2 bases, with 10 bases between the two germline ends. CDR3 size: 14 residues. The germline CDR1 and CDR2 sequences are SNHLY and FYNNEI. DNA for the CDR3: TGTGCCAGCAGTGAATTGGCCAGGGCCTACGAGCAGTACGTC. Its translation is CASSELARAYEQYV.

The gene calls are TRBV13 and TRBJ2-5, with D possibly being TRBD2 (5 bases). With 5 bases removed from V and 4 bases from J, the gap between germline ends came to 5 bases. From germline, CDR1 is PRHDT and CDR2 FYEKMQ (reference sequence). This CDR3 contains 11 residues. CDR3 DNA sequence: TGTGCCAGCAGCGCGGGAGAGACCCAGTACTTC. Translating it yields CASSAGETQYF.

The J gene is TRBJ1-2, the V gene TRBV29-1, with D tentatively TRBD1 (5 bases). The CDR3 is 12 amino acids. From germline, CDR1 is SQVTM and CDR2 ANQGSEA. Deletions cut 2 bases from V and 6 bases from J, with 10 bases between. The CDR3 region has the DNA TGCAGCGTTGAATCAGGGAGCCATGGCTACACCTTC. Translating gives CSVESGSHGYTF.

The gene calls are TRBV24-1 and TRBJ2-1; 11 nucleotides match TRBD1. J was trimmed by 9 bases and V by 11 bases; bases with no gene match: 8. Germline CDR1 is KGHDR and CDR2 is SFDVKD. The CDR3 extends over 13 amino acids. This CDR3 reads CAIGQGAKVEQFF. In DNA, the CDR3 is TGTGCCATCGGACAGGGGGCTAAGGTTGAGCAGTTCTTC.

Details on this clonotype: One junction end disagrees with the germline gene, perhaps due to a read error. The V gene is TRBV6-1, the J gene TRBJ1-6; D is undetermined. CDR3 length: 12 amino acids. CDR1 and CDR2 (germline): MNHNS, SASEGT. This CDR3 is CAISEADSPLHF. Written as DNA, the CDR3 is TGTGCCATCAGTGAGGCCGACTCACCCCTCCACTTT.

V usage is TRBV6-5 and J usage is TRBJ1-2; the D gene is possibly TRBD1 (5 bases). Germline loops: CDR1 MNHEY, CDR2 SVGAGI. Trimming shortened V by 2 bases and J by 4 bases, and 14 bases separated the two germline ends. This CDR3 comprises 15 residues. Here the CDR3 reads CASSYPTGRGYGYTF. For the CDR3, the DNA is TGTGCCAGCAGTTACCCCACGGGGCGCGGCTATGGCTACACCTTC.

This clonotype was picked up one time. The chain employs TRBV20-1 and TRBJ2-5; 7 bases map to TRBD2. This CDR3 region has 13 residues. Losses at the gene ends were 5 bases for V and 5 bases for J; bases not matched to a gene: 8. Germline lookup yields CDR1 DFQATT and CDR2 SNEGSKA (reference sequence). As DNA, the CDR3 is TGCAGTGCTTCAGCGGCCGGGGGGGAGACCCAGTACTTC. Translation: CSASAAGGETQYF.

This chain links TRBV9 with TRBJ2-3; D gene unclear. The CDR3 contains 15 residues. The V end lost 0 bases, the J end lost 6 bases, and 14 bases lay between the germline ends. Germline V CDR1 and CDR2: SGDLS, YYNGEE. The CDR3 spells CASSVDLQVRDTQYF. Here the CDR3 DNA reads TGTGCCAGCAGCGTAGACCTCCAGGTCCGGGATACGCAGTATTTT.

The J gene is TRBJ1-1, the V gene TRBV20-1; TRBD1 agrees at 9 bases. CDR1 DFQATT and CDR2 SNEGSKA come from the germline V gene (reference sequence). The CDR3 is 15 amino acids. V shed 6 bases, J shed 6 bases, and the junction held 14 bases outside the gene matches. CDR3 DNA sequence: TGCAGTGCCTCGGGACAGGGCTCCCAACTCGCTGAAGCTTTCTTT. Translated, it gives CSASGQGSQLAEAFF.

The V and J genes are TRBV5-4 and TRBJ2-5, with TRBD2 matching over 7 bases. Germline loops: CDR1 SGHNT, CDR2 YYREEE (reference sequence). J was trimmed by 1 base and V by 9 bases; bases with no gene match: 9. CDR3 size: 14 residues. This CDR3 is CAIRDWGGQETQYF. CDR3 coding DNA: TGTGCCATTCGAGATTGGGGGGGCCAAGAGACCCAGTACTTC. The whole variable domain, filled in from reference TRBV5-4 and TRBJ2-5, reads ETGVTQSPTHLIKTRGQQVTLRCSSQSGHNTVSWYQQALGQGPQFIFQYYREEENGRGNFPPRFSGLQFPNYSSELNVNALELDDSALYLCAIRDWGGQETQYFGPGTRLLVL.